The rows below give T cell receptor beta chains drawn from one sample of a study of beta chain features in type 1 diabetes. This table comes from immunoSEQ multiplex PCR, and its TCRdb copy is limited to in-frame clones, with some not included. The sample consists of about 270,000 clones, roughly an eighth of them appearing once. Sequenced material: naive CD4+ T cells from blood. The receptor set was obtained from a man aged 30 to 45 with type 1 diabetes. Each CDR3 is given with its conserved first and last residue. A D gene is named only where the DNA matches it firmly. Clone sizes are given selectively: once, few, many, or a class where the clone is expanded.

CDR3 DNA: TGTGCCAGCAGCCAAGATTTACGCCGGGGGAGTACCGGGGAGCTGTTTTTT; CDR3 protein: CASSQDLRRGSTGELFF; D gene: -; clone size: -; J gene: TRBJ2-2; V gene: TRBV14
CDR3 DNA: TGTGCCAGCTCACCACAGTCTCTGGCCCCTGAGACTCACTCCTACGAGCAGTACTTC; CDR3 protein: CASSPQSLAPETHSYEQYF; D gene: -; clone size: -; J gene: TRBJ2-7; V gene: TRBV18
CDR3 DNA: TGCGCCAGCAGCCCAGGGGGTACCGGGAGTAGGAGCAATGAGCAGTTCTTC; CDR3 protein: CASSPGGTGSRSNEQFF; D gene: -; clone size: few; J gene: TRBJ2-1; V gene: TRBV4-1
CDR3 DNA: TGTGCCAGCGGAGCAGTTCCTAAAGAGACCCAGTACTTC; CDR3 protein: CASGAVPKETQYF; D gene: -; clone size: few; J gene: TRBJ2-5; V gene: TRBV6-6
CDR3 DNA: TGTGCCAGCAGTTACGCGGGACTACCCACCTACGAGCAGTACTTC; CDR3 protein: CASSYAGLPTYEQYF; D gene: TRBD2; clone size: -; J gene: TRBJ2-7; V gene: TRBV6-6
CDR3 DNA: TGTGCCAGCAGCTTTTACGGTGGTGAAAAACTGTTTTTT; CDR3 protein: CASSFYGGEKLFF; D gene: -; clone size: few; J gene: TRBJ1-4; V gene: TRBV7-2
CDR3 DNA: TGTGCCAGCAGTGGGCCAGCCACTGAAAAACTGTTTTTT; CDR3 protein: CASSGPATEKLFF; D gene: -; clone size: -; J gene: TRBJ1-4; V gene: TRBV7-6
CDR3 DNA: TGTGCCAGCAGCAACCGGGCCACGGACTCGACGGAGCAGTACTTC; CDR3 protein: CASSNRATDSTEQYF; D gene: -; clone size: -; J gene: TRBJ2-7; V gene: TRBV5-4
CDR3 DNA: TGTGCCAGCAGCTTGGGCGGGATGACCTACGAGCAGTACTTC; CDR3 protein: CASSLGGMTYEQYF; D gene: -; clone size: -; J gene: TRBJ2-7; V gene: TRBV7-2
CDR3 DNA: TGTGCCACCAGCAGAGTTGGGGGGGCCTACTCCAAATACAATGAGCAGTTCTTC; CDR3 protein: CATSRVGGAYSKYNEQFF; D gene: -; clone size: -; J gene: TRBJ2-1; V gene: TRBV15
CDR3 DNA: TGTGCCAGCAGCTTGTCGACCAGGGCCACCGGGGAGCTGTTTTTT; CDR3 protein: CASSLSTRATGELFF; D gene: -; clone size: few; J gene: TRBJ2-2; V gene: TRBV5-4
CDR3 DNA: TGTGCCACCCAGCGGGAGGGCGGATGGGATACGCAGTATTTT; CDR3 protein: CATQREGGWDTQYF; D gene: TRBD2; clone size: -; J gene: TRBJ2-3; V gene: TRBV28
CDR3 DNA: TGTGCCAGCAGCTTGAAGGGAGAAGCCTATGGCTACACCTTC; CDR3 protein: CASSLKGEAYGYTF; D gene: -; clone size: few; J gene: TRBJ1-2; V gene: TRBV5-4
CDR3 DNA: TGTGCCAGCAGTGAAGATGTAGGGGTCCCCTACAATGAGCAGTTCTTC; CDR3 protein: CASSEDVGVPYNEQFF; D gene: -; clone size: -; J gene: TRBJ2-1; V gene: TRBV6-1
CDR3 DNA: TGTGCCAGCTCCCCCTCTGACACCATATATTTT; CDR3 protein: CASSPSDTIYF; D gene: -; clone size: few; J gene: TRBJ1-3; V gene: TRBV18
CDR3 DNA: TGTGCCTGGAGTGCTAGCGGGATGGGGGACGAGCAGTACTTC; CDR3 protein: CAWSASGMGDEQYF; D gene: TRBD2; clone size: -; J gene: TRBJ2-7; V gene: TRBV30
CDR3 DNA: TGTGCCAGCAGCCCGGGACAGAACAATGAGCAGTTCTTC; CDR3 protein: CASSPGQNNEQFF; D gene: TRBD1; clone size: few; J gene: TRBJ2-1; V gene: TRBV7-3
CDR3 DNA: TGTGCCAGCTCACCAGCTCAGGGGGAAGCTTTCTTT; CDR3 protein: CASSPAQGEAFF; D gene: -; clone size: few; J gene: TRBJ1-1; V gene: TRBV18
CDR3 DNA: TGTGCCAGCAGCTCCAGAATGGGCGGGTACGGGGTAAGGGAGACCCAGTACTTC; CDR3 protein: CASSSRMGGYGVRETQYF; D gene: -; clone size: few; J gene: TRBJ2-5; V gene: TRBV2
CDR3 DNA: TGCAGCGTTGACTTCACAGATACGCAGTATTTT; CDR3 protein: CSVDFTDTQYF; D gene: -; clone size: few; J gene: TRBJ2-3; V gene: TRBV29-1
CDR3 DNA: TGTGCCAGCAGTCCCACCTCCAGGGGGGAACAGCCCCAGCATTTT; CDR3 protein: CASSPTSRGEQPQHF; D gene: TRBD1; clone size: once; J gene: TRBJ1-5; V gene: TRBV7-2
CDR3 DNA: TGCGCCAGCACCCCACGCGGAGGCGGCAACTCCTACGAGCAGTACTTC; CDR3 protein: CASTPRGGGNSYEQYF; D gene: -; clone size: few; J gene: TRBJ2-7; V gene: TRBV5-1
CDR3 DNA: TGCAGCGTTGAATTGGACATGAACACTGAAGCTTTCTTT; CDR3 protein: CSVELDMNTEAFF; D gene: -; clone size: few; J gene: TRBJ1-1; V gene: TRBV29-1
CDR3 DNA: TGTGCCAGCAGCTCAACTAGCGGTTCTAGCACAGATACGCAGTATTTT; CDR3 protein: CASSSTSGSSTDTQYF; D gene: TRBD2; clone size: -; J gene: TRBJ2-3; V gene: TRBV13
CDR3 DNA: TGTGCCAGCAGCTTAACGACAGACCCCAATCAGCCCCAGCATTTT; CDR3 protein: CASSLTTDPNQPQHF; D gene: -; clone size: once; J gene: TRBJ1-5; V gene: TRBV7-3
CDR3 DNA: TGTGCCACCAGCCGCTATAACACTGAAGCTTTCTTT; CDR3 protein: CATSRYNTEAFF; D gene: -; clone size: few; J gene: TRBJ1-1; V gene: TRBV15
CDR3 DNA: TGTGCCAGCAGCCAAGGGGCCGGGGAGCTGTTTTTT; CDR3 protein: CASSQGAGELFF; D gene: -; clone size: -; J gene: TRBJ2-2; V gene: TRBV7-9
CDR3 DNA: TGCAGCGTTGAGGGACAGGGACTCTACGAGCAGTACTTC; CDR3 protein: CSVEGQGLYEQYF; D gene: TRBD1; clone size: few; J gene: TRBJ2-7; V gene: TRBV29-1
CDR3 DNA: TGTGCCAGCTCCACCAGTCGGGGAGAGACCCAGTACTTC; CDR3 protein: CASSTSRGETQYF; D gene: -; clone size: -; J gene: TRBJ2-5; V gene: TRBV18
CDR3 DNA: TGTGCCAGCAGTTACCCGACAGGGGGCAGCTCCTACGAGCAGTACTTC; CDR3 protein: CASSYPTGGSSYEQYF; D gene: TRBD1; clone size: -; J gene: TRBJ2-7; V gene: TRBV6-5
CDR3 DNA: TGCGCCAGCAGCTTGGTAGTAACTAGCGAGGCCTACGAGCAGTACTTC; CDR3 protein: CASSLVVTSEAYEQYF; D gene: TRBD2; clone size: -; J gene: TRBJ2-7; V gene: TRBV5-1
CDR3 DNA: TGTGCCAGCAGCGTAGAGGGACAGTCCACCTACGAGCAGTACTTC; CDR3 protein: CASSVEGQSTYEQYF; D gene: TRBD1; clone size: few; J gene: TRBJ2-7; V gene: TRBV9
CDR3 DNA: TGTGCCAGCAGTTACTCGGCCTCCATGGCCATTCAGTACTTC; CDR3 protein: CASSYSASMAIQYF; D gene: -; clone size: -; J gene: TRBJ2-4; V gene: TRBV6-6
CDR3 DNA: TGTGCCAGCAGCTCGATCCGGGACAGGGACAATGAGCAGTTCTTC; CDR3 protein: CASSSIRDRDNEQFF; D gene: TRBD1; clone size: -; J gene: TRBJ2-1; V gene: TRBV11-2
CDR3 DNA: TGTGCCAGCAGCTCGCGTGGGGGGGACGAGCAGTACTTC; CDR3 protein: CASSSRGGDEQYF; D gene: TRBD2; clone size: few; J gene: TRBJ2-7; V gene: TRBV5-4
CDR3 DNA: TGTGCCACCAGCAGAAATACAGGGTCCGAAAAACTGTTTTTT; CDR3 protein: CATSRNTGSEKLFF; D gene: -; clone size: -; J gene: TRBJ1-4; V gene: TRBV15
CDR3 DNA: TGTGCCAGCACCTCCTTGTCGGCCAGCGCCTATGGCTACACCTTC; CDR3 protein: CASTSLSASAYGYTF; D gene: -; clone size: few; J gene: TRBJ1-2; V gene: TRBV27
CDR3 DNA: TGTGCCAGCAGCTTAGGCCAAGCTTTGGAGAGAATTCAGTACTTC; CDR3 protein: CASSLGQALERIQYF; D gene: -; clone size: few; J gene: TRBJ2-4; V gene: TRBV7-9
CDR3 DNA: TGTGCCAGCAGCGTGGAAGAGGGTTTTTCGACCTCCTACAATGAGCAGTTCTTC; CDR3 protein: CASSVEEGFSTSYNEQFF; D gene: -; clone size: few; J gene: TRBJ2-1; V gene: TRBV5-8
CDR3 DNA: TGCGCCAGCAGTCAATACAGCGGGAGTCTAACAGATACGCAGTATTTT; CDR3 protein: CASSQYSGSLTDTQYF; D gene: TRBD2; clone size: -; J gene: TRBJ2-3; V gene: TRBV5-1
CDR3 DNA: TGCAGCGTTGTGAGTTTACGAACAGGGGGTTGGTACGAGCAGTACTTC; CDR3 protein: CSVVSLRTGGWYEQYF; D gene: TRBD1; clone size: few; J gene: TRBJ2-7; V gene: TRBV29-1
CDR3 DNA: TGTGCCAGCAGCGCCAGGGGGCCCGGCGCTGAAGCTTTCTTT; CDR3 protein: CASSARGPGAEAFF; D gene: TRBD1; clone size: few; J gene: TRBJ1-1; V gene: TRBV9
CDR3 DNA: TGTGCCAGCAGCTTATTAGCAAACACCGGGGAGCTGTTTTTT; CDR3 protein: CASSLLANTGELFF; D gene: -; clone size: -; J gene: TRBJ2-2; V gene: TRBV7-8
CDR3 DNA: TGTGCCAGCAGCGTAGGAGCGGGCCAAGAGACCCAGTACTTC; CDR3 protein: CASSVGAGQETQYF; D gene: -; clone size: -; J gene: TRBJ2-5; V gene: TRBV9
CDR3 DNA: TGTGCCAGCAGTATCAGGGCCTACGAGCAGTACTTC; CDR3 protein: CASSIRAYEQYF; D gene: -; clone size: -; J gene: TRBJ2-7; V gene: TRBV21-1
CDR3 DNA: TGCAGCGTTTACAGGCGGCGGGAGGGCCATCAGAGAGATACGCAGTATTTT; CDR3 protein: CSVYRRREGHQRDTQYF; D gene: TRBD2; clone size: -; J gene: TRBJ2-3; V gene: TRBV29-1
CDR3 DNA: TGCGCCAGCAGCTTGGATGTACAGGGGACCTACGGGTATGGCTACACCTTC; CDR3 protein: CASSLDVQGTYGYGYTF; D gene: TRBD1; clone size: few; J gene: TRBJ1-2; V gene: TRBV5-1
CDR3 DNA: TGTGCCAGCCCGGGACAGGGAGGTACTGAAGCTTTCTTT; CDR3 protein: CASPGQGGTEAFF; D gene: TRBD1; clone size: -; J gene: TRBJ1-1; V gene: TRBV28
CDR3 DNA: TGTGCCAGCAGTGGCCCGGGACAGGGGTACGACTATGGCTACACCTTC; CDR3 protein: CASSGPGQGYDYGYTF; D gene: TRBD1; clone size: -; J gene: TRBJ1-2; V gene: TRBV2
CDR3 DNA: TGTGCCAGCAGTGGGCTCCTCAATCAGCCCCAGCATTTT; CDR3 protein: CASSGLLNQPQHF; D gene: -; clone size: -; J gene: TRBJ1-5; V gene: TRBV25-1
CDR3 DNA: TGTGCCAGCAGGGTGCAGGTGAACACTGAAGCTTTCTTT; CDR3 protein: CASRVQVNTEAFF; D gene: -; clone size: -; J gene: TRBJ1-1; V gene: TRBV2
CDR3 DNA: TGTGCCACCAGCAGAGTTGATGGAGGGTATGCTTTCTTT; CDR3 protein: CATSRVDGGYAFF; D gene: -; clone size: -; J gene: TRBJ1-1; V gene: TRBV15
CDR3 DNA: TGTGCCAGCAGTTTATACGTCGGGTATGGCTACACCTTC; CDR3 protein: CASSLYVGYGYTF; D gene: -; clone size: -; J gene: TRBJ1-2; V gene: TRBV27